Presented here are 21 T cell receptor beta chains from one specimen sequenced in a study of monozygotic twins with inflammatory bowel disease. TCRdb re-called the 5' RACE reads and catalogs CDR3 proteins one per entry, DNA excluded. In all, the sample yields approximately 200,000 distinct CDR3 sequences. The sample was blood. Receptors originate from a human donor with ulcerative colitis or Crohn's disease, or a healthy co-twin of an affected twin (not recorded which).

The V call is TRBV5-6, the J call TRBJ2-1; the TCRdb D gene call, TRBD1, has no DNA to confirm it. This CDR3 comprises 13 residues. Germline lookup yields CDR1 SGHDT and CDR2 YYEEEE. The CDR3 region is CASSLETGSGQFF.

V usage is TRBV12-3 or TRBV12-4 and J usage is TRBJ1-1; TCRdb's D call, TRBD1, is unchecked because there is no DNA. This CDR3 has 14 amino acids. This CDR3 is CASSLRGVNTEAFF.

The chain combines TRBV5-1 with TRBJ2-5; with no DNA, the TCRdb D assignment of TRBD2 cannot be verified. Germline V gives CDR1 SGHRS, CDR2 YFSETQ. The CDR3 extends over 16 amino acids. This CDR3 is CASSSRTSGHQETQYF.

This rearrangement joins TRBV29-1 to TRBJ1-1. The CDR3 totals 13 residues. Per the germline V gene, CDR1 is SQVTM and CDR2 is ANQGSEA. This chain's CDR3 is CSVGRLMNTEAFF.

This rearrangement joins TRBV2 to TRBJ2-1. CDR1 is SNHLY and CDR2 is FYNNEI in the germline V gene. CDR3 length: 13 amino acids. Here the CDR3 reads CASSGTSYNEQFF.

The rearrangement joins TRBV12-3 or TRBV12-4 to TRBJ2-1; the D call from TCRdb, TRBD2, cannot be confirmed without DNA. The CDR3 sequence is 13 residues long. The CDR3: CASSFGTSGEQFF.

The chain has TRBV2 and TRBJ2-7; lacking DNA, the TRBD1 call made by TCRdb goes unchecked. Germline lookup yields CDR1 SNHLY and CDR2 FYNNEI. This CDR3 contains 14 residues. CDR3 in amino acids: CASSEGTGPYEQYF.

The CDR3 loop reads CASSSLGQLRGETQYF. V usage is TRBV5-1 and J usage is TRBJ2-5; the TCRdb D gene call, TRBD1, has no DNA to confirm it. This CDR3 has 16 residues. The germline gives CDR1 SGHRS, CDR2 YFSETQ.

The chain has TRBV12-3 or TRBV12-4 and TRBJ1-1; TCRdb proposes TRBD1, but this gene call is untestable without DNA. The CDR3 totals 12 residues. The CDR3 sequence is CASSLTGGLAFF.

The V gene is TRBV5-6, the J gene TRBJ2-2; the TCRdb call, TRBD1, lacks DNA for checking. CDR3 length equals 15 residues. Per the germline V gene, CDR1 is SGHDT and CDR2 is YYEEEE. CDR3 protein: CASSVNPGNTGELFF.

CDR3 sequence reads: CASRLTASYGYTF. The chain is built from TRBV6-6 and TRBJ1-2. CDR1 is MNHNY, CDR2 SVGAGI, per germline (reference sequence). The CDR3 has 13 amino acids.

The V gene is TRBV12-3 or TRBV12-4, the J gene TRBJ1-1; the D gene TCRdb calls, TRBD1, cannot be checked with no DNA. This CDR3 contains 15 residues. CDR3 amino acids: CASSFGLGVDTEAFF.

The chain combines TRBV6-1 with TRBJ2-2; TCRdb's D gene call, TRBD2, goes unchecked for lack of DNA. Germline V gene data show CDR1 as MNHNS and CDR2 as SASEGT. This CDR3 is built from 17 residues. The CDR3 sequence: CASETGLAGLNTGELFF.

The CDR3 here is CASSPIGQGGGTEAFF. The chain is built from TRBV18 and TRBJ1-1. CDR1 and CDR2 (germline): KGHSH, LQKENI. This CDR3 is 16 amino acids long.

V and J are TRBV5-1 and TRBJ2-7; checking the TCRdb D call of TRBD2 is not possible without DNA. CDR1 and CDR2 from the germline V gene are SGHRS and YFSETQ. The length of the CDR3 is 15 residues. The CDR3 loop is CASSLVTSGFYEQYF.

The rearrangement uses TRBV5-6 and TRBJ1-3. The length of the CDR3 is 16 residues. Germline V gene lookup returns CDR1 SGHDT and CDR2 YYEEEE. The chain's CDR3 is CASSESPARNGNTIYF.

The J gene is TRBJ2-7, the V gene TRBV6-2 or TRBV6-3; lacking DNA, the TRBD1 call made by TCRdb goes unchecked. CDR1 and CDR2 (germline): MNHEY, SVGEGT. The CDR3 runs to 14 residues. The CDR3 reads CASSGPRDSYEQYF.

The chain's CDR3 is CSASSVGETQYF. The chain joins TRBV20-1 to TRBJ2-5. CDR1 DFQATT and CDR2 SNEGSKA come from the germline V gene (reference sequence). This CDR3 contains 12 residues.

The V and J genes are TRBV6-1 and TRBJ2-2; the D gene TCRdb calls, TRBD1, cannot be checked with no DNA. From germline, CDR1 is MNHNS and CDR2 SASEGT. The CDR3 loop spans 15 amino acids. The CDR3: CASVGDRSNTGELFF.

The V gene is TRBV27, the J gene TRBJ1-6. Germline lookup yields CDR1 MNHEY and CDR2 SMNVEV (reference sequence). The CDR3 is 19 amino acids. The CDR3 spells CASSLSSGLTSSNNSPLHF.

The chain uses TRBV15 and TRBJ1-5; TCRdb calls TRBD1, which cannot be checked without DNA. Germline values: CDR1 LNHNV, CDR2 YYDKDF (reference sequence). The CDR3 totals 15 residues. Here the CDR3 reads CATSRDTPRDSPQHF.